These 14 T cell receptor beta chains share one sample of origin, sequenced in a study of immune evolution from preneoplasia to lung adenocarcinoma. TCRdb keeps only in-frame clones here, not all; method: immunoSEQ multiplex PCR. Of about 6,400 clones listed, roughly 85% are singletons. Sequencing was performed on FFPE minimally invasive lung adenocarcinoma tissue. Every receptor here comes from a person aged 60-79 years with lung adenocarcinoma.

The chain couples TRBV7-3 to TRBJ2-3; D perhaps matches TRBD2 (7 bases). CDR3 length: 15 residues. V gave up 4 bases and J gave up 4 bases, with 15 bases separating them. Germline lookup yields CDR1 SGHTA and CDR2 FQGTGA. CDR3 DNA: TGTGCCAGCAGCTCATTTAGGGGGGGCGCAGATACGCAGTATTTT. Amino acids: CASSSFRGGADTQYF.

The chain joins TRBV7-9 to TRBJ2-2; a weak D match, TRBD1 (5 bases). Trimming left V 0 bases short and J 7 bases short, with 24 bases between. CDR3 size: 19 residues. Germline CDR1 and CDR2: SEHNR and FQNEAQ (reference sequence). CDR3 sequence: CASSLATPRVSLKVGELFF. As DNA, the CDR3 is TGTGCCAGCAGCTTAGCGACCCCCAGGGTCAGTTTGAAAGTCGGGGAGCTGTTTTTT.

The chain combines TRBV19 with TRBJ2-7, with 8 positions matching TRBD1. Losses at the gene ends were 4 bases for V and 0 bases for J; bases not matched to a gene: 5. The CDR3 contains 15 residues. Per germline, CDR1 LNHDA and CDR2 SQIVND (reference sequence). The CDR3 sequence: CASSNVGQGSYEQYF. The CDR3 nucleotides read TGTGCCAGTAGTAACGTAGGACAGGGCTCCTACGAGCAGTACTTC.

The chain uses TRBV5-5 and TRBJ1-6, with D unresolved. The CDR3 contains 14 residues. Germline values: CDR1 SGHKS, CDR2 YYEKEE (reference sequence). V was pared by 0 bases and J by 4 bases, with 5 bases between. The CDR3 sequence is CASSLAQYNSPLHF. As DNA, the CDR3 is TGTGCCAGCAGCTTGGCCCAGTATAATTCACCCCTCCACTTT.

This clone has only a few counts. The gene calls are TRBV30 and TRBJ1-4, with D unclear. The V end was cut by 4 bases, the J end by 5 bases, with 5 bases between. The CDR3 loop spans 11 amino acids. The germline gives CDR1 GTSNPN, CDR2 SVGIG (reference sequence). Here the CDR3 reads CAWTQNEKLFF. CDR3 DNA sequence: TGTGCCTGGACTCAAAATGAAAAACTGTTTTTT.

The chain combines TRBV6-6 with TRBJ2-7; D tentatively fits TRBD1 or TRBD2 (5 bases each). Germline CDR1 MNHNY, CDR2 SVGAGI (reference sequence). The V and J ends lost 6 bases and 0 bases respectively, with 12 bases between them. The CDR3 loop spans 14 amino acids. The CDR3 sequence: CASSPFGGSYEQYF. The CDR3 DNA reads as TGTGCCAGCAGCCCGTTTGGGGGCTCCTACGAGCAGTACTTC.

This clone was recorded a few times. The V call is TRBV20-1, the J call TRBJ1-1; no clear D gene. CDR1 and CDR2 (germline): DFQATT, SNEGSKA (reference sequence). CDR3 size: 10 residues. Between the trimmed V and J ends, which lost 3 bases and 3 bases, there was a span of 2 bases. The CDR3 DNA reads TGCAGTGCTAGGTACACTGAAGCTTTCTTT. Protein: CSARYTEAFF.

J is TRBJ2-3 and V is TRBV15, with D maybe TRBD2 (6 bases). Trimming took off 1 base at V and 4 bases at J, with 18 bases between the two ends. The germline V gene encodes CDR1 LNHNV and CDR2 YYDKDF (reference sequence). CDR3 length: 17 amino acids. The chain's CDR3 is CATSRADLGSGADTQYF. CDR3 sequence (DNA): TGTGCCACCAGCAGAGCCGATCTCGGGAGCGGAGCAGATACGCAGTATTTT.

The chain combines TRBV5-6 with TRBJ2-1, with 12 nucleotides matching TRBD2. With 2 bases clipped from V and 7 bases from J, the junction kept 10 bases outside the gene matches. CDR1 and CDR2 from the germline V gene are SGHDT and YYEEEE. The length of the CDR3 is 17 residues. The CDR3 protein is CASSLPSSGGAGNEQFF. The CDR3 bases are TGTGCCAGCAGCTTACCTTCTAGCGGGGGGGCCGGAAATGAGCAGTTCTTC. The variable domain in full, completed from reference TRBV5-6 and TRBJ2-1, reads DAGVTQSPTHLIKTRGQQVTLRCSPKSGHDTVSWYQQALGQGPQFIFQYYEEEERQRGNFPDRFSGHQFPNYSSELNVNALLLGDSALYLCASSLPSSGGAGNEQFFGPGTRLTVL.

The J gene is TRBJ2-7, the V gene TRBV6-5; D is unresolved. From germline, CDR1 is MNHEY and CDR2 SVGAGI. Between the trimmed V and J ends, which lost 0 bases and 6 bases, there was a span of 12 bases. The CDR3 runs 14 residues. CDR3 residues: CASSYSLELGEQYF. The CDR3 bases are TGTGCCAGCAGTTACTCTCTAGAGCTTGGCGAGCAGTACTTC.

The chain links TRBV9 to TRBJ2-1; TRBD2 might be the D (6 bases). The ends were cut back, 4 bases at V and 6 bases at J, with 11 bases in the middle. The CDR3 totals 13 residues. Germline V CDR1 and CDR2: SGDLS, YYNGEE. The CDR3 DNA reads TGTGCCAGCAGCCGGGACTGGGGCAATGAGCAGTTCTTC. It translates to CASSRDWGNEQFF.

The DNA for the CDR3 is TGTGCCAGCAAGGGCAGGACCCGTTACAATCAGCCCCAGCATTTT. Residues: CASKGRTRYNQPQHF. The chain employs TRBV2 and TRBJ1-5; unclear D gene. Germline V gives CDR1 SNHLY, CDR2 FYNNEI. V lost 7 bases and J 3 bases, leaving 16 bases between the germline ends. This CDR3 has 15 residues.

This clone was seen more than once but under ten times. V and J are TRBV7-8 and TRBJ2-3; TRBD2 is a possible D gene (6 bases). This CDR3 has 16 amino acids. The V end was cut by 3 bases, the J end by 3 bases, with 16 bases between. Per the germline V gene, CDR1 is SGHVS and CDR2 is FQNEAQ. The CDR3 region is CASSFGTGGHTDTQYF. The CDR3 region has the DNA TGTGCCAGCAGCTTCGGGACCGGAGGGCATACAGATACGCAGTATTTT.

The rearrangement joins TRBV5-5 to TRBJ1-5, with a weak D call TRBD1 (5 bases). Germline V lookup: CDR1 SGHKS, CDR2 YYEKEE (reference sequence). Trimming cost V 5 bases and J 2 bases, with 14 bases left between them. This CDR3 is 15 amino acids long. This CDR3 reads CASSSGQGGNQPQHF. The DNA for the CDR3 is TGTGCCAGCAGTTCAGGACAAGGCGGCAATCAGCCCCAGCATTTT.